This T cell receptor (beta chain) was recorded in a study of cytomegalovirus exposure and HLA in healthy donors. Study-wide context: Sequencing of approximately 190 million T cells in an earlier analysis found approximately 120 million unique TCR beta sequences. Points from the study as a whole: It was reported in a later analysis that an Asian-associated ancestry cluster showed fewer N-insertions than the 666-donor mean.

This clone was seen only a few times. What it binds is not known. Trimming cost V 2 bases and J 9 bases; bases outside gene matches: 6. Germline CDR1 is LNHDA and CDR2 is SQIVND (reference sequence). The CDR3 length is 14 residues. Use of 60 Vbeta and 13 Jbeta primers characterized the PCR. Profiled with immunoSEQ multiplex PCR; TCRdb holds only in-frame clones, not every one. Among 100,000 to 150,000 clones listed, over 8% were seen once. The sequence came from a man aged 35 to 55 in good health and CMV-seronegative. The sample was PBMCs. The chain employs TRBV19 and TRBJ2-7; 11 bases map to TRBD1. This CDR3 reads CASSITGQGGRQYF. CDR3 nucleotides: TGTGCCAGTAGTATAACGGGACAGGGGGGACGGCAGTACTTC.